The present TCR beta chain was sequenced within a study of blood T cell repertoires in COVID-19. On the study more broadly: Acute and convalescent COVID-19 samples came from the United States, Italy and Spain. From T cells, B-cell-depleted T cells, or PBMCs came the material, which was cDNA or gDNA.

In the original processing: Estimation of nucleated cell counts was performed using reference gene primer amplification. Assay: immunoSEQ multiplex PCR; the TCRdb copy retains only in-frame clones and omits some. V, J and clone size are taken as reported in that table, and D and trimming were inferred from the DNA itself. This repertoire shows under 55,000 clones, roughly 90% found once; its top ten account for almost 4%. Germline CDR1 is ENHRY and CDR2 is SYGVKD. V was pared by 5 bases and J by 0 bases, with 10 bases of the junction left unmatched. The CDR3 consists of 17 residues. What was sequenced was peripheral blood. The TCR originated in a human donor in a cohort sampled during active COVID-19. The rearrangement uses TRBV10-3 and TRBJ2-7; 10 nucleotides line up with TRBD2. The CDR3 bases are TGTGCCATCAGTAATATCCTGACTAGCGGGCTCTCCTACGAGCAGTACTTC. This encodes CAISNILTSGLSYEQYF.